This T cell receptor beta chain was sequenced during a study of identifying expanded T cells in peripheral blood. Profiling relied on immunoSEQ multiplex PCR, and the TCRdb table lists in-frame clones only, not all of them. The table shows over 85,000 clones, with 85% occurring only once. The J segment lost 8 bases and the V segment lost 4 bases, leaving 14 bases of the junction unmatched. The CDR3 totals 17 residues. Germline lookup yields CDR1 SGHVS and CDR2 FQNEAQ. Sample: blood. The chain uses TRBV7-8 and TRBJ1-6; 7 bases line up with TRBD1. The receptor's source is a person between 18 and 69 years old in good health. The CDR3 is CASSSGTVRGTHSPLHF. CDR3 in DNA: TGTGCCAGCAGCTCCGGGACAGTCCGAGGTACCCATTCACCCCTCCACTTT.